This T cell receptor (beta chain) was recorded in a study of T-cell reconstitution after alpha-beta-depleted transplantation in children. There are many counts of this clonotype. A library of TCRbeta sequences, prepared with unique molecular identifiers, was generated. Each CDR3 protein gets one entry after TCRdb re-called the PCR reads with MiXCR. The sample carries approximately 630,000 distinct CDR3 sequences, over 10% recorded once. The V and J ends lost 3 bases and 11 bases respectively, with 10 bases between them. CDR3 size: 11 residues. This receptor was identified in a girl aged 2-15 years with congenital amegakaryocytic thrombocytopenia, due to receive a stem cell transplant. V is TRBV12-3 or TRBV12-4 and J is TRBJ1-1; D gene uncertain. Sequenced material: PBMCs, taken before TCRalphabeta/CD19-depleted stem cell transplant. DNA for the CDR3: TGTGCCAGCAGTTTTGGATTGGGGGCTTTCTTT. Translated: CASSFGLGAFF.